The present entry profiles one TCR beta chain with its context. The antigen remains unidentified. These data originate in a study of PD-1 blockade in classical Hodgkin lymphoma. Study-level findings and limits: For complete responders, baseline diversity was comparable to that of newly diagnosed patients. Nivolumab initiation under 1 year post-ASCT meant exclusion. Healthy donors reportedly exceeded newly diagnosed patients in baseline TCR diversity.

Each of the patients experienced relapse following autologous stem cell transplantation, and their brentuximab vedotin exposure differed. TCRdb's copy holds only in-frame clones and misses some; the assay was immunoSEQ multiplex PCR. The table has tens of thousands of clones, just under 80% seen once. This CDR3 contains 13 residues. Trimming took 1 base from V and 10 from J, leaving 10 bases between them. Germline lookup yields CDR1 SGHAT and CDR2 FQNNGV. The TCR comes from a human donor with classical Hodgkin lymphoma. The chain couples TRBV11-2 to TRBJ2-2; D is unclear. The sample here was peripheral blood mononuclear cells (PBMCs), taken at baseline. As DNA, the CDR3 is TGTGCCAGCAGCTTAGTAAGGGTCCCGGAGCTGTTTTTT. This codes for CASSLVRVPELFF. The full variable domain, completed using reference TRBV11-2 and TRBJ2-2, is EAGVAQSPRYKIIEKRQSVAFWCNPISGHATLYWYQQILGQGPKLLIQFQNNGVVDDSQLPKDRFSAERLKGVDSTLKIQPAKLEDSAVYLCASSLVRVPELFFGEGSRLTVL.